The clone carrying this T cell receptor (beta chain) ranks as medium-sized. The source of the sample is a study of immune evolution from preneoplasia to lung adenocarcinoma. Trimming cost V 7 bases and J 9 bases; bases outside gene matches: 6. The CDR3 length is 13 residues. CDR1 is GTSNPN, CDR2 SVGIG, per germline (reference sequence). The table came from immunoSEQ multiplex PCR; TCRdb's copy has only in-frame clones and leaves some out. In the table there are around 8,000 clones, roughly 80% of which are singletons. This chain uses TRBV30 with TRBJ1-6, with 10 bases matching TRBD1. The sequencing sample was made of FFPE minimally invasive lung adenocarcinoma tissue. This clonotype originated in a person aged 65 to 85 with lung adenocarcinoma. The CDR3 sequence is CALGTGEASPLHF. The CDR3 nucleotides are TGTGCCTTGGGGACAGGGGAGGCTTCACCCCTCCACTTT.